The clone carrying this TCR beta chain was counted only a few times. The data belong to a study of T-cell memory formation after mild COVID-19. One entry per CDR3 protein, called by TCRdb with MiXCR from the 5' RACE reads. Of 95,000 to 120,000 distinct CDR3 sequences listed, roughly a sixth are singletons. Germline V gives CDR1 SGHRS, CDR2 YFSETQ. The CDR3 length is 15 residues. The V and J ends lost 4 bases and 7 bases respectively, with 15 bases between them. The sequencing sample was made of PBMCs or a T cell subset sorted from them (not recorded which). This TCR was recovered from a man between 18 and 35 years old who had mild COVID-19 (a few samples of this study predate the infection). Cell type and time point are not known. The chain carries TRBV5-1 and TRBJ1-6, with a tentative D call TRBD1 (6 bases). CDR3 coding DNA: TGCGCCAGCAGCCTGTCGGCAGGGGAGAATTCACCCCTCCACTTT. As protein: CASSLSAGENSPLHF.